Listed below are T cell receptor beta chains from one sample, sequenced in a study of T-cell memory formation after mild COVID-19. TCRdb re-called the 5' RACE reads through MiXCR, storing one row per CDR3 protein. The table has about 16,000 distinct CDR3 sequences, around 25% seen once. Material for sequencing was PBMCs or a T cell subset sorted from them (not recorded which). The receptors derive from a young man who had mild COVID-19 (a few samples of this study predate the infection). Cell type and time point are not known. CDR3s include the opening cysteine and the closing phenylalanine or tryptophan. Fields, in order: V gene, D gene, clone size, J gene, CDR3 DNA, CDR3 protein. D genes are given only for firm matches. Clone size, where shown, is once, few, many, or a class for clones that have expanded.

V gene: TRBV3-1; D gene: NA; clone size: many; J gene: TRBJ2-7; CDR3 DNA: TGTGCCAGCAGCCAGGACGGGACCTACGAGCAGTACTTC; CDR3 protein: CASSQDGTYEQYF
V gene: TRBV5-1; D gene: TRBD1; clone size: few; J gene: TRBJ1-1; CDR3 DNA: TGCGCCAGCAGCTTTAGGGGGCTGAACACTGAAGCTTTCTTT; CDR3 protein: CASSFRGLNTEAFF
V gene: TRBV28; D gene: NA; clone size: many; J gene: TRBJ1-4; CDR3 DNA: TGTGCCAGCAGTTTAATCGGGGGGCGTGAAAAACTGTTTTTT; CDR3 protein: CASSLIGGREKLFF
V gene: TRBV5-5; D gene: NA; clone size: many; J gene: TRBJ2-1; CDR3 DNA: TGTGCCAGCAGCTGGTCCACACTATTCTCCTACAATGAGCAGTTCTTC; CDR3 protein: CASSWSTLFSYNEQFF
V gene: TRBV7-8; D gene: TRBD2; clone size: many; J gene: TRBJ2-2; CDR3 DNA: TGTGCCAGCAGGCCTATAGCGGGTTCGAACACCGGGGAGCTGTTTTTT; CDR3 protein: CASRPIAGSNTGELFF
V gene: TRBV27; D gene: NA; clone size: many; J gene: TRBJ1-5; CDR3 DNA: TGTGCCAGCCGATTGTGGGAGGGGTGGGATCAGCCCCAGCATTTT; CDR3 protein: CASRLWEGWDQPQHF
V gene: TRBV5-6; D gene: NA; clone size: many; J gene: TRBJ1-5; CDR3 DNA: TGTGCCAGCAGCCTGGGGGCGGGCTATAGCAATCAGCCCCAGCATTTT; CDR3 protein: CASSLGAGYSNQPQHF
V gene: TRBV27; D gene: NA; clone size: NA; J gene: TRBJ2-2; CDR3 DNA: TGTGCCAGCACGCGGCCCCCCGGGGAGCTGTTTTTT; CDR3 protein: CASTRPPGELFF
V gene: TRBV7-9; D gene: TRBD2; clone size: few; J gene: TRBJ2-3; CDR3 DNA: TGTGCCAGCAGCTTAGAAGCCGGGCTAGCGGGGCGAGATACGCAGTATTTT; CDR3 protein: CASSLEAGLAGRDTQYF
V gene: TRBV6-2/TRBV6-3; D gene: NA; clone size: many; J gene: TRBJ2-3; CDR3 DNA: TGTGCCAGCAGCCAGGCCCGGGATGTTACGCAGTATTTT; CDR3 protein: CASSQARDVTQYF
V gene: TRBV10-3; D gene: TRBD2; clone size: many; J gene: TRBJ2-3; CDR3 DNA: TGTGCCATCAGTGAGTCGACTAGCCACACAGATACGCAGTATTTT; CDR3 protein: CAISESTSHTDTQYF
V gene: TRBV30; D gene: TRBD2; clone size: NA; J gene: TRBJ2-7; CDR3 DNA: TGTGCCTTTAAGCGGGAGGACCAAGTCTTCTACGAGCAGTACTTC; CDR3 protein: CAFKREDQVFYEQYF
V gene: TRBV19; D gene: NA; clone size: NA; J gene: TRBJ1-5; CDR3 DNA: TGTGCCAGTAACCGTCGGGGGAATCAGCCCCAGCATTTT; CDR3 protein: CASNRRGNQPQHF
V gene: TRBV20-1; D gene: NA; clone size: many; J gene: TRBJ1-1; CDR3 DNA: TGCAGTGCTAGTAATTCGGAGTTCTCTGAAGCTTTCTTT; CDR3 protein: CSASNSEFSEAFF
V gene: TRBV12-3/TRBV12-4; D gene: NA; clone size: few; J gene: TRBJ2-7; CDR3 DNA: TGTGCCAGCAGTTTGGGGCAGGACTTATACGAGCAGTACTTC; CDR3 protein: CASSLGQDLYEQYF
V gene: TRBV4-1; D gene: TRBD1; clone size: NA; J gene: TRBJ2-7; CDR3 DNA: TGCGCCAGCAGCCAAGGGACAGGGGGAACCTACGAGCAGTACTTC; CDR3 protein: CASSQGTGGTYEQYF
V gene: TRBV19; D gene: NA; clone size: NA; J gene: TRBJ1-2; CDR3 DNA: TGTGCCAGTAGTATAGATTGGGACTACTATGGCTACACCTTC; CDR3 protein: CASSIDWDYYGYTF
V gene: TRBV15; D gene: NA; clone size: many; J gene: TRBJ2-1; CDR3 DNA: TGTGCCACCAGCGGGGACGAGATTTTCCATGAGCAGTTCTTC; CDR3 protein: CATSGDEIFHEQFF
V gene: TRBV27; D gene: NA; clone size: few; J gene: TRBJ2-2; CDR3 DNA: TGTGCCAGCAGTTTACAGCGAACCGGGGAGCTGTTTTTT; CDR3 protein: CASSLQRTGELFF
V gene: TRBV5-1; D gene: TRBD2; clone size: many; J gene: TRBJ2-2; CDR3 DNA: TGCGCCAGCAGCTCGGGACTAGCGGGCGGGGAGCTGTTTTTT; CDR3 protein: CASSSGLAGGELFF
V gene: TRBV29-1; D gene: NA; clone size: many; J gene: TRBJ2-5; CDR3 DNA: TGCAGCGTTGAAGACGAAGACCAAGAGACCCAGTACTTC; CDR3 protein: CSVEDEDQETQYF
V gene: TRBV6-5; D gene: TRBD1; clone size: few; J gene: TRBJ1-1; CDR3 DNA: TGTGCCAGCGGGGACAGCCTTCTCACTGAAGCTTTCTTT; CDR3 protein: CASGDSLLTEAFF
V gene: TRBV7-2; D gene: NA; clone size: many; J gene: TRBJ2-7; CDR3 DNA: TGTGCCAGCAGCTTAGAGGTCTACGAGCAGTACTTC; CDR3 protein: CASSLEVYEQYF
V gene: TRBV9; D gene: TRBD1; clone size: once; J gene: TRBJ2-4; CDR3 DNA: TGTGCCAGCAGCGACTCCCAGGGGGCAAGGGACATTCAGTACTTC; CDR3 protein: CASSDSQGARDIQYF
V gene: TRBV18; D gene: TRBD1; clone size: many; J gene: TRBJ2-2; CDR3 DNA: TGTGCCAGCTCACCGTTGACAGGGATGAACACCGGGGAGCTGTTTTTT; CDR3 protein: CASSPLTGMNTGELFF
V gene: TRBV15; D gene: NA; clone size: many; J gene: TRBJ2-5; CDR3 DNA: TGTGCCACCAGCGCCCCGGGAGACCAAGAGACCCAGTACTTC; CDR3 protein: CATSAPGDQETQYF
V gene: TRBV20-1; D gene: TRBD2; clone size: NA; J gene: TRBJ2-7; CDR3 DNA: TGCAGTGCTAGGGGCCGACTAGCGGGAAGTGAGCAGTACTTC; CDR3 protein: CSARGRLAGSEQYF
V gene: TRBV4-1; D gene: TRBD1; clone size: NA; J gene: TRBJ2-2; CDR3 DNA: TGCGCCAGCACCCACGACAGGGGGCCCGGGGAGCTGTTTTTT; CDR3 protein: CASTHDRGPGELFF
V gene: TRBV20-1; D gene: NA; clone size: many; J gene: TRBJ1-5; CDR3 DNA: TGCAGTGCTAGACCCCACACAGCTAATCAGCCCCAGCATTTT; CDR3 protein: CSARPHTANQPQHF
V gene: TRBV7-3; D gene: TRBD1; clone size: many; J gene: TRBJ2-7; CDR3 DNA: TGTGCCAGCAGCCAAACGGGACAGGGGTTGAACGAGCAGTACTTC; CDR3 protein: CASSQTGQGLNEQYF
V gene: TRBV20-1; D gene: NA; clone size: few; J gene: TRBJ2-3; CDR3 DNA: TGCAGTGCCCACGAGGGGAGGCTTACACTTCTCTCGGATACGCAGTATTTT; CDR3 protein: CSAHEGRLTLLSDTQYF
V gene: TRBV4-3; D gene: NA; clone size: many; J gene: TRBJ1-1; CDR3 DNA: TGCGCCAGCAGCCAATCCGGACGGGTGGTTGGCGACACTGAAGCTTTCTTT; CDR3 protein: CASSQSGRVVGDTEAFF
V gene: TRBV4-3; D gene: TRBD1; clone size: NA; J gene: TRBJ2-1; CDR3 DNA: TGCGCCAGCAGTCCCTCCGGGACAGGGCCCAATGAGCAGTTCTTC; CDR3 protein: CASSPSGTGPNEQFF
V gene: TRBV7-2; D gene: NA; clone size: many; J gene: TRBJ1-2; CDR3 DNA: TGTGCCAGCAGCTTACCCCGGTCCCGAAACGGGGACTATGGCTACACCTTC; CDR3 protein: CASSLPRSRNGDYGYTF
V gene: TRBV7-9; D gene: NA; clone size: many; J gene: TRBJ1-1; CDR3 DNA: TGTGCCACCTTCGACAGGCCTTACGGTGAAGCTTTCTTT; CDR3 protein: CATFDRPYGEAFF
V gene: TRBV27; D gene: TRBD1; clone size: few; J gene: TRBJ1-2; CDR3 DNA: TGTGCCAGCAGGGGTCCATCGACAGGGTATGGCTACACCTTC; CDR3 protein: CASRGPSTGYGYTF
V gene: TRBV15; D gene: NA; clone size: NA; J gene: TRBJ1-1; CDR3 DNA: TGTGCCACCAGCAGAGATCGCAGCGCTGAAGCTTTCTTT; CDR3 protein: CATSRDRSAEAFF
V gene: TRBV9; D gene: TRBD1; clone size: few; J gene: TRBJ1-2; CDR3 DNA: TGTGCCAGCAGCGAGGGATGGGACAGAGCTAACTATGGCTACACCTTC; CDR3 protein: CASSEGWDRANYGYTF
V gene: TRBV11-2; D gene: NA; clone size: few; J gene: TRBJ2-2; CDR3 DNA: TGTGCCAGCAGCTGGCCTGCTGGGGGTTCCACCGGGGAGCTGTTTTTT; CDR3 protein: CASSWPAGGSTGELFF
V gene: TRBV27; D gene: NA; clone size: many; J gene: TRBJ2-7; CDR3 DNA: TGTGCCAGCAGTTTCAGAGGCTCCTACGAGCAGTACTTC; CDR3 protein: CASSFRGSYEQYF
V gene: TRBV29-1; D gene: NA; clone size: NA; J gene: TRBJ1-3; CDR3 DNA: TGCAGCGCCGGGGGGCCAGGAAACTCTGGAAACACCATATATTTT; CDR3 protein: CSAGGPGNSGNTIYF
V gene: TRBV4-1; D gene: NA; clone size: NA; J gene: TRBJ2-5; CDR3 DNA: TGCGCCAGCAGCAGGCTAGGAGAGACCCAGTACTTC; CDR3 protein: CASSRLGETQYF
V gene: TRBV5-5; D gene: TRBD2; clone size: NA; J gene: TRBJ2-1; CDR3 DNA: TGTGCCAGCAGCTTTCTTAGCGGGGGGATCAATGAGCAGTTCTTC; CDR3 protein: CASSFLSGGINEQFF
V gene: TRBV3-1; D gene: NA; clone size: many; J gene: TRBJ2-5; CDR3 DNA: TGTGCCAGCAGCCCACCGAATGGACCAGAGACCCAGTACTTC; CDR3 protein: CASSPPNGPETQYF
V gene: TRBV10-3; D gene: NA; clone size: NA; J gene: TRBJ1-2; CDR3 DNA: TGTGCCACCAGTGGCGATGGATACTATGGCTACACCTTC; CDR3 protein: CATSGDGYYGYTF
V gene: TRBV12-3/TRBV12-4; D gene: NA; clone size: many; J gene: TRBJ2-1; CDR3 DNA: TGTGCCAGCAGTTTAGCCTCTAGCCATGAGCAGTTCTTC; CDR3 protein: CASSLASSHEQFF
V gene: TRBV27; D gene: TRBD1; clone size: many; J gene: TRBJ2-5; CDR3 DNA: TGTGCCAGCAGTTCCCTCCACAGGGGTGGAGACCTGGGGACCCAGTACTTC; CDR3 protein: CASSSLHRGGDLGTQYF
V gene: TRBV20-1; D gene: TRBD2; clone size: many; J gene: TRBJ2-1; CDR3 DNA: TGCAGTGCTAGAGAGATTACGGCGGGGGGGTACAATGAGCAGTTCTTC; CDR3 protein: CSAREITAGGYNEQFF